The rows below give T cell receptor beta chains drawn from one sample of a study of T cells after yellow fever vaccination. TCRdb itself ran the 5' RACE reads through MiXCR, one entry per CDR3 protein. Of approximately 120,000 distinct CDR3 sequences in the sample, 7.4% were seen once. The material was CD4+ T cells sorted from PBMCs, obtained 9 to 11 days after the first yellow fever vaccination. These receptors were collected from a man aged 18 to 30 who received the YFV17D yellow fever vaccine. Each CDR3 is given with its conserved first and last residue.

j_call,v_call,cdr3_aa
TRBJ2-7,TRBV5-1,CASSFRTGGYEQYF
TRBJ2-3,TRBV18,CASSPSTDTQYF
TRBJ2-1,TRBV5-4,CASSSSSNEQFF
TRBJ2-5,TRBV5-1,CASSLDDRAYQETQYF
TRBJ1-3,TRBV7-2,CASSLASGRGGNTIYF
TRBJ1-2,TRBV7-9,CASSLVQGIDGYTF
TRBJ2-3,TRBV18,CASSPPTRTDTQYF
TRBJ2-3,TRBV20-1,CSATRQVTDTQYF
TRBJ1-3,TRBV4-1,CASSQERGDRGRNTIYF
TRBJ2-1,TRBV30,CAWSRNGGEDEQFF
TRBJ2-2,TRBV18,CASSPLTENTGELFF
TRBJ2-3,TRBV12-3/TRBV12-4,CASTPGQGASDTQYF
TRBJ2-1,TRBV5-1,CASSPLAGGRNEQFF
TRBJ1-3,TRBV9,CASSVASSGNTIYF
TRBJ2-3,TRBV15,CATSRGGSSGGAGDTQYF
TRBJ2-3,TRBV7-2,CASSLGAGVVRTQYF
TRBJ1-1,TRBV27,CASMRGTMNTEAFF
TRBJ2-2,TRBV7-3,CASSLTRIAGGDAGELFF
TRBJ2-5,TRBV5-4,CASSLVGGGQETQYF
TRBJ2-1,TRBV6-2/TRBV6-3,CASSYGTLAGEQFF
TRBJ2-3,TRBV20-1,CSASGGALADTQYF
TRBJ2-7,TRBV5-1,CASRDGAYEQYF
TRBJ2-2,TRBV11-2,CASSFPGSSAGELFF
TRBJ2-5,TRBV4-2,CASSQVAGGPAETQYF
TRBJ2-1,TRBV4-1,CASSRLAGGPGLVSRNEQFF
TRBJ2-2,TRBV11-2,CASSRVQVLTGTANTGELFF
TRBJ2-5,TRBV20-1,CSAPSGVRETQYF
TRBJ1-1,TRBV30,CAWTSAGAVKAFF
TRBJ2-6,TRBV4-3,CASSQDNRGTGANVLTF
TRBJ2-3,TRBV7-2,CASMRLTSTDTQYF
TRBJ2-6,TRBV12-3/TRBV12-4,CASSPGANVLTF
TRBJ2-7,TRBV7-8,CASSLEVGARYEQYF
TRBJ1-3,TRBV7-9,CASSRGASGNTIYF
TRBJ2-3,TRBV24-1,CATSDDRDRYTQYF
TRBJ2-5,TRBV7-9,CASSAQPETQYF
TRBJ2-3,TRBV20-1,CSARYGGSMGTQYF
TRBJ1-2,TRBV20-1,CSARMQTYGYTF
TRBJ1-1,TRBV2,CASTPEVNTEAFF
TRBJ2-3,TRBV6-1,CASSNSGGAADTQYF
TRBJ2-6,TRBV5-1,CASRIDSGANVLTF
TRBJ1-5,TRBV5-1,CASSLVGGNQPQHF
TRBJ2-1,TRBV7-7,CASSSTGVEWFF
TRBJ2-2,TRBV6-1,CASSAMGVTNTGELFF
TRBJ2-1,TRBV27,CASSLQRGPANEQFF
TRBJ1-2,TRBV6-2/TRBV6-3,CASRPTDRQGRGYTF
TRBJ2-3,TRBV18,CASSPPRPDTQYF